These T cell receptor beta chains were read from a single sample in a study of blood T cell repertoires in COVID-19. Data came from immunoSEQ multiplex PCR; TCRdb stores just in-frame clones and leaves some out. Of about 200,000 clones in the sample, around nine tenths were seen once. Material for sequencing was peripheral blood. These receptor sequences come from a man aged 60-69 years who had recovered from COVID-19. Each CDR3 is given with its conserved first and last residue. The D gene is left open where the match is weak. Size is stated for part of the rows, as once, few or many counts, or as a class when the clone is expanded.

V	length	size	J	D	DNA	CDR3
TRBV5-1	16	once	TRBJ1-5	TRBD1	TGCGCCAGCAGCCTGACCGGGACAGGGAGCAATCAGCCCCAGCATTTT	CASSLTGTGSNQPQHF
TRBV6-2/TRBV6-3	15	-	TRBJ2-1	-	TGTGCCAGCAGTTATACACCAGCGGCTTACAATGAGCAGTTCTTC	CASSYTPAAYNEQFF
TRBV2	15	-	TRBJ2-1	-	TGTGCCAGCCGTCCGGGACTCGTCTCCTACAATGAGCAGTTCTTC	CASRPGLVSYNEQFF
TRBV28	20	-	TRBJ1-5	TRBD1	TGTGCCAGCAGTTTAGTTCACAGCGGCGGGACAGGGGATCTTGGTCAGCCCCAGCATTTT	CASSLVHSGGTGDLGQPQHF
TRBV30	14	once	TRBJ1-2	TRBD1	TGTGCCTGGAGAACGGGACAGGGTTCGAGCGGCTACACCTTC	CAWRTGQGSSGYTF
TRBV19	15	-	TRBJ2-7	TRBD1	TGTGCCAGTAGTCCCCGGACAGGGGTAACCTACGAGCAGTACTTC	CASSPRTGVTYEQYF
TRBV19	15	-	TRBJ1-2	TRBD1	TGTGCCAGCTGTAGATCCGGGACAGGACCCTATGGCTACACCTTC	CASCRSGTGPYGYTF
TRBV27	15	-	TRBJ2-7	TRBD2	TGTGCCAGCACCTCAAGGGGCGGGAGTTGGTACGAGCAGTACTTC	CASTSRGGSWYEQYF
TRBV6-5	14	-	TRBJ1-1	TRBD1	TGTGCCAGCAGTCCACAGGGGGCTTTGACTGAAGCTTTCTTT	CASSPQGALTEAFF
TRBV5-8	15	-	TRBJ1-1	-	TGTGCCAGCGGAGTGCGGATCGGGATGAACACTGAAGCTTTCTTT	CASGVRIGMNTEAFF
TRBV2	15	-	TRBJ1-6	TRBD1	TGTGCCAGCAAGGACAGGGCATCCTATAATTCACCCCTCCACTTT	CASKDRASYNSPLHF
TRBV7-2	16	-	TRBJ2-7	TRBD1	TGTGCCAGCAGCGAAGCCGGGACAGGGCCCTCCTACGAGCAGTACTTC	CASSEAGTGPSYEQYF
TRBV4-2	15	-	TRBJ2-7	-	TGTGCCAGCAGCCAAGAGGTGCCTAGCGAGTACGAGCAGTACTTC	CASSQEVPSEYEQYF
TRBV5-6	15	-	TRBJ1-1	-	TGTGCCAGCAGCTGGACAGAAAAGGGGAACACTGAAGCTTTCTTT	CASSWTEKGNTEAFF
TRBV24-1	13	-	TRBJ2-7	TRBD1	TGTGCCACCAGTGAAACAGGACAGGACGAGCAGTACTTC	CATSETGQDEQYF
TRBV18	12	-	TRBJ2-4	TRBD1	TGTGCCAGCTCGCCCAACAGGGGACCGGGATACTTC	CASSPNRGPGYF
TRBV11-3	15	-	TRBJ2-2	TRBD2	TGTGCCAGCAGCACTAGCGGGAAGTACACCGGGGAGCTGTTTTTT	CASSTSGKYTGELFF